One sample yielded the 7 T cell receptor beta chains listed below, sequenced in a study of Graves' ophthalmopathy and Graves' hyperthyroidism listed by TCRdb under 2018. Sequencing was performed on an Illumina HiSeq 2000. For repertoire sequencing, TCR beta CDR3 regions were amplified from RNA transcripts. A first-round RT-PCR used HTBI primers with the Qiagen OneStep RT-PCR kit, followed by a second-round multiplex PCR, size selection and purification. TCRdb trimmed public reads at Q25 via fastp, called clones via MiXCR and kept in-frame beta chains. Each entry is one CDR3 protein sequence, shown with its most common DNA and genes. The sample profile shows 500,000 to 700,000 distinct CDR3 sequences; under 45% of them were found once. The top ten clones comprise roughly 4% of the sample. The sample was peripheral blood or thyroid tissue (not recorded which). Receptors originate from an adult man with Graves' hyperthyroidism.

This clonotype appeared many times. Here the CDR3 reads CSTKRGGEAFF. The CDR3 DNA sequence: TGCAGTACCAAACGGGGGGGGGAAGCTTTCTTT. The J gene is TRBJ1-1, the V gene TRBV20-1; D is perhaps TRBD1 (5 bases). Trimming removed 8 bases from V and 8 bases from J, with 15 bases in between. The CDR3 contains 11 residues. The germline V gene has CDR1 DFQATT and CDR2 SNEGSKA (reference sequence).

The gene calls are TRBV24-1 and TRBJ1-5; D possibly corresponds to TRBD1 (5 bases). Germline lookup yields CDR1 KGHDR and CDR2 SFDVKD. CDR3 size: 15 residues. Trimming removed 4 bases from V and 4 bases from J, with 13 bases in between. In DNA, the CDR3 is TGTGCCACCAGTGAGGATACGGGGGGGAATCAGCCCCAGCATTTT. Its protein is CATSEDTGGNQPQHF.

This chain uses TRBV3-1 with TRBJ2-7, with 12 bases fitting TRBD2. The CDR3 covers 16 residues. Looked up from germline, CDR1 is LGHDT and CDR2 is YNNKEL (reference sequence). Trimming took 0 bases from V and 2 from J; bases not matched to a gene: 2. CDR3: CASSQDASGRAYEQYF. CDR3 in DNA: TGTGCCAGCAGCCAAGATGCTAGCGGGAGGGCCTACGAGCAGTACTTC.

With respect to this clonotype: The junction departs from germline at one end; a sequencing error may be responsible. The rearrangement joins TRBV29-1 to TRBJ1-4; D remains ambiguous. From germline, CDR1 is SQVTM and CDR2 ANQGSEA. The CDR3 totals 14 residues. In DNA form, the CDR3 reads TGCAGCGTTGAGTCCGGGATCATTAATGAAAAACTGCTTTTT. Encoded protein: CSVESGIINEKLLF. The full variable domain, its missing parts supplied by reference TRBV29-1 and TRBJ1-4, is SAVISQKPSRDICQRGTSLTIQCQVDSQVTMMFWYRQQPGQSLTLIATANQGSEATYESGFVIDKFPISRPNLTFSTLTVSNMSPEDSSIYLCSVESGIINEKLLFGSGTQLSVL.

This clonotype was recorded many times. The J gene is TRBJ2-7, the V gene TRBV6-5; 7 bases line up with TRBD1. Germline assignment: CDR1 MNHEY and CDR2 SVGAGI. The CDR3 has 15 residues. V lost 2 bases and J lost 6; bases outside the gene matches: 10. For the CDR3, the DNA is TGTGCCAGCAGTTACGGATCTTTGACAGGGTTCGAGCAGTACTTC. Amino acid sequence: CASSYGSLTGFEQYF.

This clonotype was seen repeatedly, ten times or more. The gene calls are TRBV7-9 and TRBJ1-1; no definite D call. Looked up from germline, CDR1 is SEHNR and CDR2 is FQNEAQ (reference sequence). V gave up 2 bases and J gave up 1 base, with 8 bases separating them. The CDR3 runs 14 residues. CDR3 in amino acids: CASSLYGPNTEAFF. The CDR3 region has the DNA TGTGCCAGCAGCTTATACGGCCCGAACACTGAAGCTTTCTTT.

This CDR3 is CSVLGTAYTYEQYF. As DNA, the CDR3 is TGCAGCGTGCTCGGGACAGCTTATACCTACGAGCAGTACTTC. The chain links TRBV29-1 to TRBJ2-7; 7 bases align to TRBD1. Germline CDR1 SQVTM, CDR2 ANQGSEA. After removal of 6 bases from V and 2 bases from J, the junction contained 10 bases not matched to a gene. The CDR3 is 14 amino acids.